The 3 T cell receptor beta chains in this list originate from one sample, sequenced in a study of regulatory T cells in long-lasting Graves disease (dated by TCRdb to about 2021). This sample's time point label indicates: persistent/refractory GD, antithyroid drugs over 5 years with positive TRAb. For both TCR sequencing and RNA sequencing, RNA was extracted from PBMCs using TRIzol. The library was made by multiplex PCR. This sample was sequenced with an Illumina HiSeq 4000. iRepertoire HTBI primers and Arm-PCR amplification of CDR3 regions were used to construct TCR beta libraries. TCRdb cleaned the public reads at Q25 with fastp, built clones with MiXCR and kept in-frame beta chains. Here each entry gathers all rows of one CDR3 protein and keeps the most common genes and DNA. A total of 700,000 or so distinct CDR3 sequences appear in this sample, 30% of them only once. Roughly 40% of the sample rests with the top ten.

Material: peripheral blood mononuclear cells (PBMCs), obtained when the disease was refractory, from a patient treated with antithyroid drugs. These receptors were taken from a female donor with Graves disease.

This clonotype has a handful of counts. This sequence joins TRBV15 and TRBJ2-1; D is unresolved. V was trimmed by 0 bases and J by 4 bases, leaving 7 bases between them. Germline V gives CDR1 LNHNV, CDR2 YYDKDF (reference sequence). The CDR3 runs 14 residues. Here the CDR3 reads CATSRDPGYNEQFF. CDR3 nucleotide sequence: TGTGCCACCAGCAGAGATCCAGGTTACAATGAGCAGTTCTTC. The full variable domain, completed using reference TRBV15 and TRBJ2-1, is DAMVIQNPRYQVTQFGKPVTLSCSQTLNHNVMYWYQQKSSQAPKLLFHYYDKDFNNEADTPDNFQSRRPNTSFCFLDIRSPGLGDTAMYLCATSRDPGYNEQFFGPGTRLTVL.

The V gene is TRBV20-1, the J gene TRBJ2-1; no clear D gene. Between the trimmed V and J ends, which lost 5 bases and 5 bases, there was a span of 16 bases. Germline V gene data show CDR1 as DFQATT and CDR2 as SNEGSKA (reference sequence). The CDR3 extends over 14 amino acids. The CDR3: CSALLGPRNNEQFF. CDR3 sequence (DNA): TGCAGTGCTCTCCTGGGCCCCCGTAACAATGAGCAGTTCTTC.

This clonotype has a single count. The V and J genes are TRBV19 and TRBJ1-4; D remains ambiguous. Looked up from germline, CDR1 is LNHDA and CDR2 is SQIVND (reference sequence). The ends were cut back, 9 bases at V and 11 bases at J, with 4 bases in the middle. There are 8 residues in the CDR3. The CDR3 protein is CARGKLFF. CDR3 coding DNA: TGTGCCAGGGGTAAACTGTTTTTT.